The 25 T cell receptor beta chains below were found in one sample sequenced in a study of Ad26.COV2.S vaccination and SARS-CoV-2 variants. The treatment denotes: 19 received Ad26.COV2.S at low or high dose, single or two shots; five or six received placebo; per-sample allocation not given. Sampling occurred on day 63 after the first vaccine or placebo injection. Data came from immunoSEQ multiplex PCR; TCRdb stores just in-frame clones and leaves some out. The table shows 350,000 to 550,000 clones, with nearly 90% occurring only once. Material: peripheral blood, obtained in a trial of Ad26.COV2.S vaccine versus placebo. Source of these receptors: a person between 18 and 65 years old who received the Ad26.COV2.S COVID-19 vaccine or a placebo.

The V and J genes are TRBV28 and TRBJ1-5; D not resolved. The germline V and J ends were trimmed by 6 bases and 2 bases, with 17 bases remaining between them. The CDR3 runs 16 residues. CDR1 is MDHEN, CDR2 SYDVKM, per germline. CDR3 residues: CASSLVAYSRNQPQHF. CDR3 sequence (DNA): TGTGCCAGCAGCCTCGTTGCGTATTCACGCAATCAGCCCCAGCATTTT.

CDR3 sequence (DNA): TGTGCCAGCAGTTTATGGGCCATGAATAGCAATCAGCCCCAGCATTTT. Translation gives CASSLWAMNSNQPQHF. This chain uses TRBV28 with TRBJ1-5; D unclear. V gave up 0 bases and J gave up 0 bases, with 9 bases separating them. The CDR3 covers 16 residues. Germline lookup yields CDR1 MDHEN and CDR2 SYDVKM.

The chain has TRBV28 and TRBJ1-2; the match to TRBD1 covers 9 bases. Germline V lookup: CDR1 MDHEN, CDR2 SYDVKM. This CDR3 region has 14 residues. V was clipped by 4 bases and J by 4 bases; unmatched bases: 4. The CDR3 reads CASSWDRDGYGYTF. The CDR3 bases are TGTGCCAGCAGTTGGGACAGGGACGGCTATGGCTACACCTTC.

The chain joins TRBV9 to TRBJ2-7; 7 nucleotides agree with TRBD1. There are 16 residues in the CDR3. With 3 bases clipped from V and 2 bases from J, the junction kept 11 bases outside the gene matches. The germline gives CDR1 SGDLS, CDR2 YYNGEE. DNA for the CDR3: TGTGCCAGCAGCGGTGGGATGGGACAGAGGCCCTACGAGCAGTACTTC. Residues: CASSGGMGQRPYEQYF.

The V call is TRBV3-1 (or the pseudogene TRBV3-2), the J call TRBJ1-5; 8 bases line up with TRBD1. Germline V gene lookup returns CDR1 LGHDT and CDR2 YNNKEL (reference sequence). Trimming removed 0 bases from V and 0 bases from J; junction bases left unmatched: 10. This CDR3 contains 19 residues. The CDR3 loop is CASSQDEDRDRRSNQPQHF. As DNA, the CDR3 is TGTGCCAGCAGCCAAGACGAGGACAGGGATCGGCGTAGCAATCAGCCCCAGCATTTT.

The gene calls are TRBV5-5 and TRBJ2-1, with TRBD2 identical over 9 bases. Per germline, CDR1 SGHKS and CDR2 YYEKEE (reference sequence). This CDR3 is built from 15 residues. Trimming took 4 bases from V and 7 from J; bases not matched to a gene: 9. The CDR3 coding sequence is TGTGCCAGCAGCCCGGGACTAGCACGGGGGAATGAGCAGTTCTTC. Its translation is CASSPGLARGNEQFF. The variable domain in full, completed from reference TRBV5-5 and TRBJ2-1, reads DAGVTQSPTHLIKTRGQQVTLRCSPISGHKSVSWYQQVLGQGPQFIFQYYEKEERGRGNFPDRFSARQFPNYSSELNVNALLLGDSALYLCASSPGLARGNEQFFGPGTRLTVL.

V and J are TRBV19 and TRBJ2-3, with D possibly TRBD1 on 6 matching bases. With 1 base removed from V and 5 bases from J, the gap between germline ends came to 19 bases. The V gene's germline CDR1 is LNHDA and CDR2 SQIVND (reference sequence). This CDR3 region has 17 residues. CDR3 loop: CASSIVPRGILRDTQYF. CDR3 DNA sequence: TGTGCCAGTAGTATAGTCCCCAGGGGTATTTTGCGAGATACGCAGTATTTT.

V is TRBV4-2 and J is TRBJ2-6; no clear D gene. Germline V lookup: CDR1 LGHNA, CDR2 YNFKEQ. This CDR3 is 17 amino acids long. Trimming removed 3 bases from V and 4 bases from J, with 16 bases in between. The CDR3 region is CASSQSLVGYGANVLTF. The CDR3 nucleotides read TGTGCCAGCAGCCAGTCCCTGGTGGGGTACGGGGCCAACGTCCTGACTTTC.

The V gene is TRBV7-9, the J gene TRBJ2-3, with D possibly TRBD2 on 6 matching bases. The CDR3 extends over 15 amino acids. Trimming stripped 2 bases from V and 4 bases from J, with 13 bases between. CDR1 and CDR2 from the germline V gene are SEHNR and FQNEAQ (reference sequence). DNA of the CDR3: TGTGCCAGCAGCTTATGGGACTCCGGGCCAGATACGCAGTATTTT. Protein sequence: CASSLWDSGPDTQYF.

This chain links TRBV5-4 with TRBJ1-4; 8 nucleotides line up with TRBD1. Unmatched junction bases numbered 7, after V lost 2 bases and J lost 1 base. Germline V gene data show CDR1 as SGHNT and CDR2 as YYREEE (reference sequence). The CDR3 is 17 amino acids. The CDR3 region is CASSFDGRGQTNEKLFF. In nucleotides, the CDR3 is TGTGCCAGCAGCTTCGATGGCAGGGGGCAAACTAATGAAAAACTGTTTTTT.

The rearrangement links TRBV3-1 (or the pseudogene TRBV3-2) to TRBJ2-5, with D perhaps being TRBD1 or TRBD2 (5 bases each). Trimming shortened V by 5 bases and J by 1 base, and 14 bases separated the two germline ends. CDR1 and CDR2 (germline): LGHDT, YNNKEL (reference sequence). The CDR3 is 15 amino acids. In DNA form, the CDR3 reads TGTGCCAGCAGCGTCTTGGGGGTAGGCCAAGAGACCCAGTACTTC. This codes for CASSVLGVGQETQYF.

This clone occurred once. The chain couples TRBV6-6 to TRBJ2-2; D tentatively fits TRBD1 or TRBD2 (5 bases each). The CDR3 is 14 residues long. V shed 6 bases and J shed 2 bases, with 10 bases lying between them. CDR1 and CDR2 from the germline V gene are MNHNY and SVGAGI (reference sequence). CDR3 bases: TGTGCCAGCAGCGTCGGGGACAACACCGGGGAGCTGTTTTTT. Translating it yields CASSVGDNTGELFF.

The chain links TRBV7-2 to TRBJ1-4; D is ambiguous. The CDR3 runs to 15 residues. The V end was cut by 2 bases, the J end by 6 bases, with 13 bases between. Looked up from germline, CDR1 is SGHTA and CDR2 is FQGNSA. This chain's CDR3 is CASSLSPRVYEKLFF. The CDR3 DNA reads TGTGCCAGCAGCTTATCCCCAAGGGTATATGAAAAACTGTTTTTT.

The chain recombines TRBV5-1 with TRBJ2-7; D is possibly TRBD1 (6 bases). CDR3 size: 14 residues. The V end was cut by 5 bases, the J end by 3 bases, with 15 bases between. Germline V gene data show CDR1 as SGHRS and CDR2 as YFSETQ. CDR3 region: CASRAGQTNYEQYF. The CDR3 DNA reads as TGCGCCAGCAGAGCAGGACAGACAAACTACGAGCAGTACTTC.

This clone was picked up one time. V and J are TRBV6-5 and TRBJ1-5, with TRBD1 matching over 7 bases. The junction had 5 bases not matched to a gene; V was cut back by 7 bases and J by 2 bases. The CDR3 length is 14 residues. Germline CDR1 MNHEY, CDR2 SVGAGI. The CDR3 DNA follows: TGTGCCAGCACCCGAGACAGGGGCAATCAGCCCCAGCATTTT. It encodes CASTRDRGNQPQHF.

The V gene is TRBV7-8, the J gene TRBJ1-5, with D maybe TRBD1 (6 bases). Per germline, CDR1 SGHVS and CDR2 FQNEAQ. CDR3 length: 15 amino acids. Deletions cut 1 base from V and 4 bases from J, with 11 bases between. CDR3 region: CASSLGPGANQPQHF. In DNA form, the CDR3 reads TGTGCCAGCAGCTTAGGTCCAGGGGCGAATCAGCCCCAGCATTTT.

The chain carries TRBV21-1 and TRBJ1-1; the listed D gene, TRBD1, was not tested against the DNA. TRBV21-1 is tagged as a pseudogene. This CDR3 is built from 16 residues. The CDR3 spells CASSKDKYRGTTEAFF. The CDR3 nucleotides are TGTGCCAGCAGCAAAGATAAATACAGGGGTACAACTGAAGCTTTCTTT.

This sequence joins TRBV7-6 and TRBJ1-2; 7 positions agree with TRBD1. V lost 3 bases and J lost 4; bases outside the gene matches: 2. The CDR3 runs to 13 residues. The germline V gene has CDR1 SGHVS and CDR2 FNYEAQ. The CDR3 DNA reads TGTGCCAGCAGCTTGACAGGGCTCTATGGCTACACCTTC. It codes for CASSLTGLYGYTF. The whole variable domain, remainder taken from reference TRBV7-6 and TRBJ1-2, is GAGVSQSPRYKVTKRGQDVALRCDPISGHVSLYWYRQALGQGPEFLTYFNYEAQQDKSGLPNDRFSAERPEGSISTLTIQRTEQRDSAMYRCASSLTGLYGYTFGSGTRLTVV.

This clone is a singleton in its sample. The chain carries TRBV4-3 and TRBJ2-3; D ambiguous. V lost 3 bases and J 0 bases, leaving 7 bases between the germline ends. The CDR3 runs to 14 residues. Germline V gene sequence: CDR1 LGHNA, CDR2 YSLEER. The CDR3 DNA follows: TGCGCCAGCAGCCAGTTGGACAGCACAGATACGCAGTATTTT. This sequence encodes CASSQLDSTDTQYF.

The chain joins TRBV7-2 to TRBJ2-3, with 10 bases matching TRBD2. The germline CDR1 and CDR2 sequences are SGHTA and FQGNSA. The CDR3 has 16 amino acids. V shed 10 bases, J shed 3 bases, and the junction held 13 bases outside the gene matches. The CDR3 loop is CATTSGASGSTDTQYF. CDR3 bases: TGTGCCACTACAAGCGGGGCTAGCGGGAGTACAGATACGCAGTATTTT.

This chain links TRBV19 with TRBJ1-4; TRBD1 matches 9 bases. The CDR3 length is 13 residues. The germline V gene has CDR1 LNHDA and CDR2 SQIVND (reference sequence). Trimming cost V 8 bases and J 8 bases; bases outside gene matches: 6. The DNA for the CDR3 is TGTGCCAGTGCCGGGACAGGGCGAGAAAAACTGTTTTTT. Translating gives CASAGTGREKLFF.

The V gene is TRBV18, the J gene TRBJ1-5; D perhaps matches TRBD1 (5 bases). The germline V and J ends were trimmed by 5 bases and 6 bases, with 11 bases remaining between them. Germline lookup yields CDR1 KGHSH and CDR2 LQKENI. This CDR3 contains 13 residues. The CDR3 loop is CASSLGGSQPQHF. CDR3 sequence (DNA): TGTGCCAGCTCATTGGGGGGTTCTCAGCCCCAGCATTTT.

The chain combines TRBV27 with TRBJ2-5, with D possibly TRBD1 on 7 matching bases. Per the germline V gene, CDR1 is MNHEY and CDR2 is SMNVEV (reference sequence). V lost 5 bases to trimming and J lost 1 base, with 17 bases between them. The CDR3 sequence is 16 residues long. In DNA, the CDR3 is TGTGCCAGCAGTCGGGGACAGAGGGGGGCCCAAGAGACCCAGTACTTC. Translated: CASSRGQRGAQETQYF.

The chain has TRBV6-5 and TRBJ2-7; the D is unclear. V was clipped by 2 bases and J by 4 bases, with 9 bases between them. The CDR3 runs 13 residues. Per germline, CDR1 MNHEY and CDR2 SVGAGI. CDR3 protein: CASSYHDGYEQYF. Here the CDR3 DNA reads TGTGCCAGCAGTTACCACGACGGATACGAGCAGTACTTC.

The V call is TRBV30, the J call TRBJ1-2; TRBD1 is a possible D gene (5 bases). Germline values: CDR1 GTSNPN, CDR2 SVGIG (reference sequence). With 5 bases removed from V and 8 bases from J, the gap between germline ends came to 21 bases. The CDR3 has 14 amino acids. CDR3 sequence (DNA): TGTGCCTGGGGGGGACTCGTTATCGGCCTGGGCTACACCTTC. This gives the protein CAWGGLVIGLGYTF.